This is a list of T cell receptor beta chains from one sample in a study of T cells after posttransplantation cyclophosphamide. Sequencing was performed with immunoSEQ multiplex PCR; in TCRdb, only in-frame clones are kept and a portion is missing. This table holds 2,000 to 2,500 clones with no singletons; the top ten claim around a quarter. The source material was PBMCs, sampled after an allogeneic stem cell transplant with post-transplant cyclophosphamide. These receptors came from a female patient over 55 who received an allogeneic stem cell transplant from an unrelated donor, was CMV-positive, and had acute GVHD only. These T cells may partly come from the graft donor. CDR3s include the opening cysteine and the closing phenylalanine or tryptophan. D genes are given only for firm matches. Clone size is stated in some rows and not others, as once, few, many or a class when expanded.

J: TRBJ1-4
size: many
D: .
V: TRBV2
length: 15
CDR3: CASSEFGGTNEKLFF
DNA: TGTGCCAGCAGTGAATTTGGGGGGACTAATGAAAAACTGTTTTTT

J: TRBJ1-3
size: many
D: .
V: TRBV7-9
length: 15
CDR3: CASSRREHSGNTIYF
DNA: TGTGCCAGCAGCCGCAGGGAACACTCTGGAAACACCATATATTTT

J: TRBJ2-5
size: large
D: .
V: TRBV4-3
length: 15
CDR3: CASSQVLERVETQYF
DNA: TGCGCCAGCAGCCAAGTGTTAGAGCGGGTAGAGACCCAGTACTTC

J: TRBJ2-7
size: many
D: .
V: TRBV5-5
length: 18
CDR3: CASSLVPLGGGISYEQYF
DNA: TGTGCCAGCAGCTTGGTCCCTCTGGGCGGGGGCATCTCCTACGAGCAGTACTTC

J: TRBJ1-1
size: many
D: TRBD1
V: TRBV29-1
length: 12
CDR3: CSAVWDSTEAFF
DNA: TGCAGCGCCGTCTGGGACAGCACTGAAGCTTTCTTT

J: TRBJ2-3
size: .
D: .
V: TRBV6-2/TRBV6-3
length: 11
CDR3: CASSLADTQYF
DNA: TGTGCCAGCAGTTTAGCAGATACGCAGTATTTT

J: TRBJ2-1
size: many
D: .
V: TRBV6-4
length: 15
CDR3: CASSDSGGIGDEQFF
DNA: TGTGCCAGCAGTGACTCCGGCGGGATAGGCGATGAGCAGTTCTTC

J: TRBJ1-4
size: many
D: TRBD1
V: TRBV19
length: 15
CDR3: CASSLPGQGTSKLFF
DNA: TGTGCCAGTAGTTTACCGGGACAGGGGACCTCAAAACTGTTTTTT

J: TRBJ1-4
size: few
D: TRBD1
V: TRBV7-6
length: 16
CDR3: CASSLFAGTGGEKLFF
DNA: TGTGCCAGCAGCTTATTCGCCGGGACAGGGGGAGAAAAACTGTTTTTT

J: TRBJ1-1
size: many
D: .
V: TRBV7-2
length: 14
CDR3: CASSLALNFGEAFF
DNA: TGTGCCAGCAGCTTAGCCCTAAATTTCGGTGAAGCTTTCTTT

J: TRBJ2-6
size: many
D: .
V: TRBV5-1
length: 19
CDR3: CASSLATPRQLLGANVLTF
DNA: TGCGCCAGCAGCTTGGCGACCCCCCGACAGCTGTTAGGGGCCAACGTCCTGACTTTC

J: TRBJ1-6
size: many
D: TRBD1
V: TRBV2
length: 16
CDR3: CASSEDRGLRNSPLHF
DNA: TGTGCCAGCAGTGAAGACAGGGGGCTTAGAAATTCACCCCTCCACTTT

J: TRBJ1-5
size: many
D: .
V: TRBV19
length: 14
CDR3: CASSIPSSNQPQHF
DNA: TGTGCCAGTAGTATACCCAGTAGCAATCAGCCCCAGCATTTT

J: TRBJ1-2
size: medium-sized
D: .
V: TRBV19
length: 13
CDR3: CASSIRAGYGYTF
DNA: TGTGCCAGTAGTATCCGTGCAGGCTATGGCTACACCTTC

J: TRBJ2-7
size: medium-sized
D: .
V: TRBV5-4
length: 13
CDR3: CASTPQDSYEQYF
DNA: TGTGCCAGCACCCCTCAGGACAGCTACGAGCAGTACTTC

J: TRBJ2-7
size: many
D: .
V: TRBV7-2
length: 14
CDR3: CASSWDSSSYEQYF
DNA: TGTGCCAGCAGTTGGGACTCGAGCTCCTACGAGCAGTACTTC